Sequencing of this T cell receptor (beta chain) was carried out in a study of blood T cell repertoires in COVID-19. Overall study context: Samples came from the United States, Italy and Spain, spanning acute and convalescent COVID-19. PBMCs, B-cell-depleted T cells, or T cells provided the cDNA or gDNA that made up the material.

The V gene end was trimmed by 1 base and the J gene end by 12 bases; junction bases not matched to a gene: 9. CDR1 is SGHAT and CDR2 is FQNNGV in the germline V gene. The CDR3 is made up of 14 amino acids. This table comes from immunoSEQ multiplex PCR, and its TCRdb copy is limited to in-frame clones, with some not included. The top ten hold about 2% of the sample, which has 290,000 or so clones, 87% seen once. This receptor was obtained from a man younger than 35 with active or convalescent COVID-19. The J gene is TRBJ2-1, the V gene TRBV11-2, with TRBD2 matching 7 bases. Specimen: peripheral blood. CDR3 in DNA: TGTGCCAGCAGCTTAGTGGTTGGGGGGGTCGGGCAGTTCTTC. Residues: CASSLVVGGVGQFF.